The rows below give T cell receptor beta chains drawn from one sample of a study of T cells in narcolepsy. The table came from immunoSEQ multiplex PCR; TCRdb's copy has only in-frame clones and leaves some out. The sample shows fewer than 40,000 clones, around 86% of them seen only once. The sequencing sample was made of CD45RA- memory CD4+ T cells from PBMCs. The receptor source for this set is a human donor with narcolepsy. Both conserved end residues are part of each CDR3. A D gene is named only where the DNA matches it firmly. Part of the rows lack a size; the others show once, few, many or a class for expanded clones.

v_gene	len	abundance	d_gene	j_gene	CDR3nt	CDR3aa
TRBV5-1	15	-	-	TRBJ2-6	TGCGCCAGCAGCTTAGAGGTAAATGGGGCCAACGTCCTGACTTTC	CASSLEVNGANVLTF
TRBV7-3	13	-	-	TRBJ1-1	TGTGCCAGCAGCTCCATATTGGACACTGAAGCTTTCTTT	CASSSILDTEAFF
TRBV30	16	-	-	TRBJ2-1	TGTGCCTGGAGTCGAGGGCCGCGACCCTCCTACAATGAGCAGTTCTTC	CAWSRGPRPSYNEQFF
TRBV30	12	-	TRBD1	TRBJ2-7	TGTGCCTGCAGACAGGGTTACTACGAGCAGTACTTC	CACRQGYYEQYF
TRBV21-1	17	-	-	TRBJ1-4	TGTGCCAGCAGCAAATCTAGCGGACAGACAACTAATGAAAAACTGTTTTTT	CASSKSSGQTTNEKLFF
TRBV27	15	few	-	TRBJ2-1	TGTGCCAGCAGTCAGGGTAGTGTAGCTCGGAATGAGCAGTTCTTC	CASSQGSVARNEQFF
TRBV4-1	16	-	TRBD1	TRBJ2-3	TGCGCCAGCAGCCTCCTCGGACAGGGAAGCACAGATACGCAGTATTTT	CASSLLGQGSTDTQYF
TRBV5-4	16	-	TRBD1	TRBJ1-6	TGTGCCAGCAGCTCGAAGGGGACAGCAGCTAATTCACCCCTCCACTTT	CASSSKGTAANSPLHF
TRBV2	14	-	-	TRBJ2-2	TGTGCCAGCAGTCGGCTAGCGTTCACCGGGGAGCTGTTTTTT	CASSRLAFTGELFF
TRBV15	17	-	TRBD1	TRBJ2-1	TGTGCCACCAGCTATTGGGACAGGGGAATGGCCTACAATGAGCAGTTCTTC	CATSYWDRGMAYNEQFF
TRBV6-1	15	-	TRBD1	TRBJ1-2	TGTGCCAGCACCCAAAGGGGTAGGGGGCTATCGGGCTACACCTTC	CASTQRGRGLSGYTF
TRBV5-1	21	-	-	TRBJ2-6	TGCGCCAGCAGCTGGCCCCGGGGGGGACAGGGTGATTGGTCTGGGGCCAACGTCCTGACTTTC	CASSWPRGGQGDWSGANVLTF
TRBV6-1	15	-	TRBD1	TRBJ2-7	TGTGCCAGCAGTGTAGGACAGGCGACCCTCTACGAGCAGTACTTC	CASSVGQATLYEQYF